The 11 T cell receptor beta chains below were found in one sample sequenced in a study of human T cells and chemical hapten exposure. The time point here: patch test 1, 2 weeks after DPC sensitization. As to treatment: therapeutic diphenylcyclopropenone sensitization with weekly scalp DPC. TCRdb reanalysed the RACE reads using MiXCR and keeps one entry per CDR3 protein. The sample has about 340,000 distinct CDR3 sequences, approximately 6.3% seen once; the top ten hold 8.4%. The sample in question was whole blood, obtained in connection with sensitization to the hapten diphenylcyclopropenone (DPC). These receptors originate from a woman aged 18-29 years with alopecia areata. Some clones in this sample may be carry-over from other donors' samples.

J is TRBJ1-6 and V is TRBV28; TRBD1 aligns across 9 bases. Germline CDR1 is MDHEN and CDR2 is SYDVKM. Trimming cost V 10 bases and J 4 bases; bases outside gene matches: 5. This CDR3 spans 14 amino acids. The CDR3 sequence: CATRTGAYNSPLHF. As DNA, the CDR3 is TGTGCCACCAGGACAGGGGCGTATAATTCACCCCTCCACTTT.

In this sample, this clonotype turned up many times. The chain is built from TRBV25-1 and TRBJ2-3; the D call may be TRBD1 or TRBD2 (5 bases each). CDR1 and CDR2 (germline): MGHDK, SYGVNS. CDR3 length: 16 residues. V shed 3 bases and J shed 0 bases, with 13 bases lying between them. CDR3 in amino acids: CASSDWDGHSTDTQYF. CDR3 DNA sequence: TGTGCCAGCAGTGACTGGGACGGCCATAGCACAGATACGCAGTATTTT.

This clonotype turned up a few times. The chain recombines TRBV12-3 or TRBV12-4 with TRBJ1-4; 7 positions match TRBD1. The trim removed 6 bases at V and 4 bases at J, leaving 2 bases unmatched. The CDR3 has 13 amino acids. The CDR3 protein is CASRTGINEKLFF. CDR3 DNA: TGTGCCAGCAGGACAGGGATTAATGAAAAACTGTTTTTT.

This rearrangement joins TRBV4-3 to TRBJ1-1; TRBD1 matches 8 bases. CDR3 length: 15 residues. Germline V lookup: CDR1 LGHNA, CDR2 YSLEER. Germline trimming cut 1 base from V and 6 bases from J; bases unmatched to any gene: 7. CDR3 sequence: CASSQVPGGRPEAFF. CDR3 bases: TGCGCCAGCAGCCAAGTGCCAGGGGGCCGCCCTGAAGCTTTCTTT.

This clonotype showed up just a few times. The rearrangement joins TRBV12-3 or TRBV12-4 to TRBJ2-3, with 13 bases that match TRBD2. V shed 7 bases, J shed 6 bases, and the junction held 7 bases outside the gene matches. The CDR3 contains 15 residues. CDR3 DNA: TGTGCCAGCATCTGGACTAGCGGGGGTGCGGATACGCAGTATTTT. Translated: CASIWTSGGADTQYF.

The chain employs TRBV20-1 and TRBJ1-4; maybe TRBD1 (6 bases). With 1 base removed from V and 3 bases from J, the gap between germline ends came to 9 bases. The CDR3 covers 14 residues. CDR1 DFQATT and CDR2 SNEGSKA come from the germline V gene (reference sequence). CDR3 loop: CSARGGTPNEKLFF. The CDR3 coding sequence is TGCAGTGCTAGAGGCGGGACACCTAATGAAAAACTGTTTTTT.

This clonotype was observed many times. The chain combines TRBV7-9 with TRBJ1-2; D possibly corresponds to TRBD1 (5 bases). Germline V gene lookup returns CDR1 SEHNR and CDR2 FQNEAQ (reference sequence). Trimming cost V 0 bases and J 7 bases, with 12 bases left between them. The CDR3 is 14 residues long. CDR3 nucleotides: TGTGCCAGCAGCTTAGCCGGTCAGGGCAGTGGCTACACCTTC. It encodes CASSLAGQGSGYTF.

The sample holds many counts of this clonotype. This chain uses TRBV6-2 or TRBV6-3 with TRBJ2-2, with 8 bases that match TRBD1. The CDR3 is 13 residues long. Germline CDR1 MNHEY, CDR2 SVGEGT. V gave up 6 bases and J gave up 6 bases; unmatched junction bases: 3. CDR3 sequence (DNA): TGTGCCAGCAGGACAGGGGAGGCCGGGGAGCTGTTTTTT. This encodes CASRTGEAGELFF.

The chain combines TRBV7-2 with TRBJ2-5, with 8 bases identical to TRBD2. CDR1 is SGHTA and CDR2 is FQGNSA in the germline V gene. Germline trimming cut 5 bases from V and 3 bases from J; bases unmatched to any gene: 8. The CDR3 totals 15 residues. The CDR3 region has the DNA TGTGCCAGCAGCGTTACCGGGGGGGGAAAAGAGACCCAGTACTTC. It translates to CASSVTGGGKETQYF.

CDR3 residues: CASSPPNRGRGPGETQYF. Here the CDR3 DNA reads TGTGCCAGCTCACCACCGAACCGGGGCAGGGGGCCTGGGGAGACCCAGTACTTC. The chain couples TRBV18 to TRBJ2-5; 8 bases agree with TRBD1. CDR1 and CDR2 from the germline V gene are KGHSH and LQKENI. This CDR3 is built from 18 residues. Trimming at V came to 0 bases and at J to 5 bases, leaving 14 bases not matched to a gene. The entire variable domain, with the rest obtained from reference TRBV18 and TRBJ2-5, is as follows: NAGVMQNPRHLVRRRGQEARLRCSPMKGHSHVYWYRQLPEEGLKFMVYLQKENIIDESGMPKERFSAEFPKEGPSILRIQQVVRGDSAAYFCASSPPNRGRGPGETQYFGPGTRLLVL.

This clonotype has a count of ten or more. The chain uses TRBV18 and TRBJ1-1; D not resolved. CDR1 and CDR2 from the germline V gene are KGHSH and LQKENI. The length of the CDR3 is 13 residues. Deletions cut 3 bases from V and 5 bases from J, with 10 bases between. The CDR3 sequence is CASSPDGRTEAFF. CDR3 DNA: TGTGCCAGCTCACCCGACGGGAGGACTGAAGCTTTCTTT. The entire variable domain, with the rest obtained from reference TRBV18 and TRBJ1-1, is as follows: NAGVMQNPRHLVRRRGQEARLRCSPMKGHSHVYWYRQLPEEGLKFMVYLQKENIIDESGMPKERFSAEFPKEGPSILRIQQVVRGDSAAYFCASSPDGRTEAFFGQGTRLTVV.